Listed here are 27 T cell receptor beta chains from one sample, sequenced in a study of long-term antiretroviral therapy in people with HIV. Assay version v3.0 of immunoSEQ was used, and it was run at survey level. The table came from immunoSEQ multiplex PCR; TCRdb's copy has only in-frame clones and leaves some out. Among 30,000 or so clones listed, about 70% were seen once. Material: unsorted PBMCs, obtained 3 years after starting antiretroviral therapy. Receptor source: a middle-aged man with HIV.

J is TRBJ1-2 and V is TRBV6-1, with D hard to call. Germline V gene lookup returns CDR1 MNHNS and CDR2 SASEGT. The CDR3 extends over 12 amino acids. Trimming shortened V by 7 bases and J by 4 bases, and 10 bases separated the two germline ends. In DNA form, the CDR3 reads TGTGCCAGCACCCCTCCGAGCTATGGCTACACCTTC. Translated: CASTPPSYGYTF.

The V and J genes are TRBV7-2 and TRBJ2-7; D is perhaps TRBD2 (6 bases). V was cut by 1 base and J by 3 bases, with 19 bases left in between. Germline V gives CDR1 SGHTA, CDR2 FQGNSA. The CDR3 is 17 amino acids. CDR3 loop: CASSLDGEGAGLYEQYF. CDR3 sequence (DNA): TGTGCCAGCAGCTTAGATGGGGAAGGAGCGGGCCTCTACGAGCAGTACTTC.

This CDR3 reads CATSRDLSGFEKLFF. CDR3 nucleotide sequence: TGTGCCACCAGCAGAGATCTTTCCGGGTTTGAAAAACTGTTTTTT. This chain connects TRBV15 to TRBJ1-4; D is uncertain. Trimming removed 0 bases at V and 7 bases at J, with 12 bases between. The CDR3 has 15 residues. Germline CDR1 LNHNV, CDR2 YYDKDF (reference sequence).

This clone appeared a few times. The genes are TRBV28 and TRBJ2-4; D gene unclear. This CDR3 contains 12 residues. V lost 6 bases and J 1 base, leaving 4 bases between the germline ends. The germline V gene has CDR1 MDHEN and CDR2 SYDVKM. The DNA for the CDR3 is TGTGCCAGCAGGAGGGCCAAAAACATTCAGTACTTC. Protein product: CASRRAKNIQYF. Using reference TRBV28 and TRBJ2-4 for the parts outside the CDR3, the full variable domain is DVKVTQSSRYLVKRTGEKVFLECVQDMDHENMFWYRQDPGLGLRLIYFSYDVKMKEKGDIPEGYSVSREKKERFSLILESASTNQTSMYLCASRRAKNIQYFGAGTRLSVL.

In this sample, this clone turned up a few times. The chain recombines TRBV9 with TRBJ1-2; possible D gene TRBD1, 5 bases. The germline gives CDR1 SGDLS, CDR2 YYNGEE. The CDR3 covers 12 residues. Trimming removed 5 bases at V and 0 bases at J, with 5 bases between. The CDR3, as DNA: TGTGCCAGCAGGGGACCTAACTATGGCTACACCTTC. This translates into CASRGPNYGYTF.

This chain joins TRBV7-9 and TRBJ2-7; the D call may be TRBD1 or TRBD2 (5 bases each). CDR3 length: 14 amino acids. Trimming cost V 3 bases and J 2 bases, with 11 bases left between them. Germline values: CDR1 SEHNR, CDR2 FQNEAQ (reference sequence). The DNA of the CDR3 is TGTGCCAGCAGCTTGGGGACCCTTACCTACGAGCAGTACTTC. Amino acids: CASSLGTLTYEQYF.

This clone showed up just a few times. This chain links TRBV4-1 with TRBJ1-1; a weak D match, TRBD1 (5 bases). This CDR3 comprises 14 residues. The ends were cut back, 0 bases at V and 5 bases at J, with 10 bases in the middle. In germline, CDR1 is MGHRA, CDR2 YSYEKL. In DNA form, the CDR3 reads TGCGCCAGCAGCCAAGAGTGGGGGAATACTGAAGCTTTCTTT. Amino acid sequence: CASSQEWGNTEAFF.

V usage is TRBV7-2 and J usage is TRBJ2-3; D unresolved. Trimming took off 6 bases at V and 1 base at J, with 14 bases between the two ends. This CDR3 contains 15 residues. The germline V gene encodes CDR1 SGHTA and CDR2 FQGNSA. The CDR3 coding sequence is TGTGCCAGCAGGGTGGGCCCGATTGGCACAGATACGCAGTATTTT. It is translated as CASRVGPIGTDTQYF.

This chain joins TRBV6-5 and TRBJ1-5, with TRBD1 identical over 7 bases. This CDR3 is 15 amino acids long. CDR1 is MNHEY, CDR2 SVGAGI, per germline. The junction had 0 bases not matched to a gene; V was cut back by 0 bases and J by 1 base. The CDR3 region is CASSYSTGSNQPQHF. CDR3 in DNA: TGTGCCAGCAGTTACTCGACAGGGAGCAATCAGCCCCAGCATTTT.

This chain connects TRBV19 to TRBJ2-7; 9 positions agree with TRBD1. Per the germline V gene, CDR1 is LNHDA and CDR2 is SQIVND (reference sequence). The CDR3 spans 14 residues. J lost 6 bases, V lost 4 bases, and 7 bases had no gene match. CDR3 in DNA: TGTGCCAGTAGTAGACGGACAGGGGAGGGCGAGCAGTACTTC. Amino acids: CASSRRTGEGEQYF.

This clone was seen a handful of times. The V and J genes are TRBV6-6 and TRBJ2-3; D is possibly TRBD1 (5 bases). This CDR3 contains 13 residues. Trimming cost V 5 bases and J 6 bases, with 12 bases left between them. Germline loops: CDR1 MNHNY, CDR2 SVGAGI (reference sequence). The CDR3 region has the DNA TGTGCCAGCAGTGCCTTAAGGGGCGATACGCAGTATTTT. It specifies CASSALRGDTQYF.

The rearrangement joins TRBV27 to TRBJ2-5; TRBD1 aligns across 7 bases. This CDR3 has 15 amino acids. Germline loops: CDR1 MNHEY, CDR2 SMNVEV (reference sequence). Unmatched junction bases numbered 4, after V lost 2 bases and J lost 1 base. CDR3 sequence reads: CASSLRAGGQETQYF. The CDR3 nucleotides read TGTGCCAGCAGTTTACGCGCAGGGGGCCAAGAGACCCAGTACTTC.

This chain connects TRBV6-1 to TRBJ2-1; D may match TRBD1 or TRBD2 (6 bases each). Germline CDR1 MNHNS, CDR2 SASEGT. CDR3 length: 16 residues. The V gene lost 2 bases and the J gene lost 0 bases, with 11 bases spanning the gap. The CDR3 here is CASSERGDISYNEQFF. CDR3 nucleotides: TGTGCCAGCAGTGAAAGGGGGGATATCTCCTACAATGAGCAGTTCTTC.

CDR3 protein: CASSSPGLAGKDEQYF. The CDR3 DNA reads TGTGCCAGCAGTTCCCCGGGACTAGCGGGGAAGGACGAGCAGTACTTC. The V gene is TRBV6-5, the J gene TRBJ2-7; the match to TRBD2 covers 13 bases. The CDR3 runs 16 residues. The V and J ends lost 4 bases and 5 bases, in that order; junction bases with no gene match: 8. Germline V CDR1 and CDR2: MNHEY, SVGAGI.

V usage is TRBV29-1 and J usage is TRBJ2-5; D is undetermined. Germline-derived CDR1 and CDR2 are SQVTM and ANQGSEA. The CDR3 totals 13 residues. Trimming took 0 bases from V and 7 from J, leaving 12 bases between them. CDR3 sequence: CSVEEPHPGTQYF. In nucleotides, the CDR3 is TGCAGCGTTGAAGAGCCCCACCCGGGGACCCAGTACTTC.

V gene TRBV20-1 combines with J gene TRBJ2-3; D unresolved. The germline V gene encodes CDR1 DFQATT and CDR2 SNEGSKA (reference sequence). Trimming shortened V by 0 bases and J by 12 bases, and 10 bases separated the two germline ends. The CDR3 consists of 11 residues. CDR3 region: CSARDRQVQYF. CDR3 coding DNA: TGCAGTGCTAGAGATCGGCAGGTTCAGTATTTT.

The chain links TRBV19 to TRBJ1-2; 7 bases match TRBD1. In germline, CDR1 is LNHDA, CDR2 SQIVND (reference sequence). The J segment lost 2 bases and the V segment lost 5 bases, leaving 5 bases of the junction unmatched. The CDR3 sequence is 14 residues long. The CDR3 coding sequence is TGTGCCAGTAGTGAGGCAGGGGGAAACTATGGCTACACCTTC. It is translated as CASSEAGGNYGYTF.

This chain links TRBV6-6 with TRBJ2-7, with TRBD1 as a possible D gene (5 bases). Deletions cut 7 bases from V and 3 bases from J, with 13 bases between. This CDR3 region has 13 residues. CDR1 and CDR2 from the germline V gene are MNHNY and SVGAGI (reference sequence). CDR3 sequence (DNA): TGTGCCAGCACTACAGGCCTGTTCTACGAGCAGTACTTC. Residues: CASTTGLFYEQYF.

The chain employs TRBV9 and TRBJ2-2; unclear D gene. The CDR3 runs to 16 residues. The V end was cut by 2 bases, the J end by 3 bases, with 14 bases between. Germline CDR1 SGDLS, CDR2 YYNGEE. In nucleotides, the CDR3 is TGTGCCAGCAGCGTGAGTTACTCCCCGGACACCGGGGAGCTGTTTTTT. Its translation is CASSVSYSPDTGELFF. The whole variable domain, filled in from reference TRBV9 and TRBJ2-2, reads DSGVTQTPKHLITATGQRVTLRCSPRSGDLSVYWYQQSLDQGLQFLIQYYNGEERAKGNILERFSAQQFPDLHSELNLSSLELGDSALYFCASSVSYSPDTGELFFGEGSRLTVL.

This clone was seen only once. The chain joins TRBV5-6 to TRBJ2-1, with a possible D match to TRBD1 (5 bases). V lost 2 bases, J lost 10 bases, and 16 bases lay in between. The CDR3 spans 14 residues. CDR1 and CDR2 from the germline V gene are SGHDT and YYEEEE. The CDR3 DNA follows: TGTGCCAGCAGCTTTGTGGGCCCGACAGCAGAGCAGTTCTTC. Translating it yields CASSFVGPTAEQFF.

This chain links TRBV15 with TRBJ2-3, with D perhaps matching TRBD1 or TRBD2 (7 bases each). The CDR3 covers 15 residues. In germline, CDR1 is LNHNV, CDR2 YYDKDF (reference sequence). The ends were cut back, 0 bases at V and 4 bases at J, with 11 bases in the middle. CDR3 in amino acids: CATSREAGGADTQYF. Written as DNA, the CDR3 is TGTGCCACCAGCAGAGAGGCAGGGGGGGCAGATACGCAGTATTTT.

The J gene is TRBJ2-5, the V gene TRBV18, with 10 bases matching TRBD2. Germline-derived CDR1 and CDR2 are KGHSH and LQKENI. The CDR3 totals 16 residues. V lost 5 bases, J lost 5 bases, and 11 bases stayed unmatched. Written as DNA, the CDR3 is TGTGCCAGCTCATCCACGCGGACTAGCGGTTACGAGACCCAGTACTTC. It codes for CASSSTRTSGYETQYF.

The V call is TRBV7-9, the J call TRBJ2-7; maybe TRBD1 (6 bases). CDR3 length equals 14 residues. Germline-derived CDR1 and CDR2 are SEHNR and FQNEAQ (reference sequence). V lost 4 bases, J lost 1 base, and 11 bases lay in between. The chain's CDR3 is CASSSTTGSYEQYF. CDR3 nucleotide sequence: TGTGCCAGCAGCTCAACCACAGGGTCCTACGAGCAGTACTTC.

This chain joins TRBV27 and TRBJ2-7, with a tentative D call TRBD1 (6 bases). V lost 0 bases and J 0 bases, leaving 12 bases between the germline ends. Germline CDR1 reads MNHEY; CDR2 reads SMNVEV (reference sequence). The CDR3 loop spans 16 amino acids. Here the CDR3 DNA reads TGTGCCAGCAGTTTATCGGGGGACACCTACTCCTACGAGCAGTACTTC. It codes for CASSLSGDTYSYEQYF.

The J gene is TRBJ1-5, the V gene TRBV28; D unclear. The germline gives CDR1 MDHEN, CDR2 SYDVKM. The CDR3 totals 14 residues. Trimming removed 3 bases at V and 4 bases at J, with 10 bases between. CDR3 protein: CASSFVGVNQPQHF. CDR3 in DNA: TGTGCCAGCAGTTTCGTTGGTGTGAATCAGCCCCAGCATTTT.

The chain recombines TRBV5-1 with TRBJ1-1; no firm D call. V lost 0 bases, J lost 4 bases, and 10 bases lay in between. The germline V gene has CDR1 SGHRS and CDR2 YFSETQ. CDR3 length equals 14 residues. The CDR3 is CASSLVPGPTEAFF. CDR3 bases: TGCGCCAGCAGCTTGGTGCCAGGCCCCACTGAAGCTTTCTTT.

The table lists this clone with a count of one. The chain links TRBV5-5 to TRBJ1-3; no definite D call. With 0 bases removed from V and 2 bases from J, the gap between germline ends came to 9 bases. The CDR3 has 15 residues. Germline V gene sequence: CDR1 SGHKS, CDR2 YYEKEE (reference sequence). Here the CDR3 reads CASSLVWATGNTIYF. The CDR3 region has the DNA TGTGCCAGCAGCTTGGTATGGGCTACTGGAAACACCATATATTTT.